This TCR beta chain was observed in a study of shared clonotypes between healthy human individuals. Researchers partitioned CD4+ cells into CD45RA+ naive and CD45RA-negative memory subsets. This clone occurred a few times. Its cognate antigen is unknown. The same CDR3 can be traced to other DNA sequences in this sample. TCRdb's table, derived via immunoSEQ multiplex PCR, lists solely in-frame clones and lacks some. The table shows roughly 2.2 million clones, with about nine tenths occurring only once. Germline V gene lookup returns CDR1 MNHEY and CDR2 SVGAGI. CDR3 size: 14 residues. The V and J ends lost 0 bases and 1 base respectively, with 6 bases between them. Whole-study results and caveats: Deeper or shallower sequencing was expected to change how clonotypes are shared among donors.

The chain joins TRBV6-5 to TRBJ1-2; the D gene is possibly TRBD1 (5 bases). The specimen was naive CD4+ T cells from PBMCs. This sample's subset: CD45RA+ positively selected. The TCR comes from a man aged 18 to 29 in good health. Some clones in this sample may be carry-over from other donors' samples. Here the CDR3 reads CASSYSQGNYGYTF. CDR3 nucleotide sequence: TGTGCCAGCAGTTACTCGCAGGGTAACTATGGCTACACCTTC.